The 22 T cell receptor beta chains below all came from one sample that was sequenced in a study of Graves' ophthalmopathy and Graves' hyperthyroidism. As the template, RNA transcripts were used to amplify TCR beta CDR3 regions. Amplification began with first-round RT-PCR using HTBI primers, then second-round multiplex PCR was performed. TCRdb reprocessed the multiplex PCR reads with MiXCR, giving one entry per CDR3 protein. The data contain 360,000 or so distinct CDR3 sequences, about 17% of them singletons. Specimen: peripheral blood. All receptors come from a woman aged 18-29 years with Graves' ophthalmopathy.

The chain is built from TRBV2 and TRBJ1-1; no reliable D call. This CDR3 spans 13 amino acids. Germline CDR1 reads SNHLY; CDR2 reads FYNNEI. CDR3 coding DNA: TGTGCTATCCTAAGAACAGTGAACACTGAAGCTTTCTTT. Amino acids: CAILRTVNTEAFF. The full variable domain, with the rest looked up from reference TRBV2 and TRBJ1-1, is EPEVTQTPSHQVTQMGQEVILRCVPISNHLYFYWYRQILGQKVEFLVSFYNNEISEKSEIFDDQFSVERPDGSNFTLKIRSTKLEDSAMYFCAILRTVNTEAFFGQGTRLTVV.

This clonotype was seen repeatedly, ten times or more. This chain connects TRBV7-9 to TRBJ1-2; no definite D call. Germline CDR1 is SEHNR and CDR2 is FQNEAQ (reference sequence). The V end lost 5 bases, the J end lost 7 bases, and 11 bases lay between the germline ends. This CDR3 has 12 residues. The CDR3 bases are TGTGCCAGCAGCCCCCCGAGAGGTGGCTACACCTTC. This gives the protein CASSPPRGGYTF. The full variable domain, with the rest looked up from reference TRBV7-9 and TRBJ1-2, is DTGVSQNPRHKITKRGQNVTFRCDPISEHNRLYWYRQTLGQGPEFLTYFQNEAQLEKSRLLSDRFSAERPKGSFSTLEIQRTEQGDSAMYLCASSPPRGGYTFGSGTRLTVV.

This clonotype has at least ten counts. J is TRBJ2-2 and V is TRBV5-1; D call uncertain. Germline CDR1 is SGHRS and CDR2 is YFSETQ. CDR3 size: 16 residues. V lost 2 bases and J lost 1, with 12 bases in between. The CDR3 nucleotides are TGCGCCAGCAGCTTCCAGCGCGAAATGAACACCGGGGAGCTGTTTTTT. Protein sequence: CASSFQREMNTGELFF.

This clonotype was detected a few times. J is TRBJ2-2 and V is TRBV11-2; the D gene could be TRBD1 or TRBD2 (5 bases each). CDR1 and CDR2 from the germline V gene are SGHAT and FQNNGV. The CDR3 spans 12 residues. With 6 bases removed from V and 9 bases from J, the gap between germline ends came to 11 bases. Here the CDR3 DNA reads TGTGCCAGCAGTGAGGGGAGTTGGGAGCTGTTTTTT. Translating gives CASSEGSWELFF.

This clonotype has a count of ten or more. This chain links TRBV27 with TRBJ1-5, with D tentatively TRBD1 (6 bases). V was cut by 0 bases and J by 7 bases, with 25 bases left in between. Per germline, CDR1 MNHEY and CDR2 SMNVEV (reference sequence). The CDR3 is made up of 19 amino acids. DNA for the CDR3: TGTGCCAGCAGTTTATCGAGTATGGGGGCAATAATGGGGGCACAGCCCCAGCATTTT. Its translation: CASSLSSMGAIMGAQPQHF.

This sequence joins TRBV28 and TRBJ1-1; D gene ambiguous. The CDR3 spans 13 residues. Between the trimmed V and J ends, which lost 2 bases and 2 bases, there was a span of 6 bases. Germline V gives CDR1 MDHEN, CDR2 SYDVKM. The CDR3 here is CASSLIENTEAFF. CDR3 nucleotide sequence: TGTGCCAGCAGTTTAATTGAAAACACTGAAGCTTTCTTT. The full variable domain, rest sourced from reference TRBV28 and TRBJ1-1, is DVKVTQSSRYLVKRTGEKVFLECVQDMDHENMFWYRQDPGLGLRLIYFSYDVKMKEKGDIPEGYSVSREKKERFSLILESASTNQTSMYLCASSLIENTEAFFGQGTRLTVV.

V is TRBV3-1 and J is TRBJ1-1; D remains ambiguous. V was shortened by 0 bases and J by 4 bases, with 12 bases between the two germline ends. Germline V gene sequence: CDR1 LGHDT, CDR2 YNNKEL (reference sequence). This CDR3 comprises 15 residues. CDR3 nucleotide sequence: TGTGCCAGCAGCCAAGATGGTGGGGTAGGCACTGAAGCTTTCTTT. This translates into CASSQDGGVGTEAFF.

This clonotype was picked up many times. The chain combines TRBV6-1 with TRBJ2-7, with D unclear. CDR1 and CDR2 from the germline V gene are MNHNS and SASEGT. Trimming took 6 bases from V and 2 from J, leaving 11 bases between them. The CDR3 consists of 13 residues. The CDR3 protein is CASRAGSPYEQYF. CDR3 coding DNA: TGTGCCAGCAGGGCAGGCTCTCCCTACGAGCAGTACTTC.

This chain joins TRBV11-2 and TRBJ2-6; D is possibly TRBD2 (6 bases). The germline CDR1 and CDR2 sequences are SGHAT and FQNNGV. This CDR3 spans 18 amino acids. The V and J ends lost 5 bases and 0 bases respectively, with 17 bases between them. CDR3 protein: CASSPERGRSSGANVLTF. In DNA, the CDR3 is TGTGCCAGCAGCCCCGAGCGAGGGAGGAGCTCTGGGGCCAACGTCCTGACTTTC.

This clonotype was picked up many times. The V and J genes are TRBV7-9 and TRBJ1-1, with D unresolved. CDR1 and CDR2 (germline): SEHNR, FQNEAQ (reference sequence). The V gene lost 6 bases and the J gene lost 1 base, with 12 bases spanning the gap. There are 14 residues in the CDR3. In DNA, the CDR3 is TGTGCCAGCAGTCGCGCCGGAGGGAACACTGAAGCTTTCTTT. It codes for CASSRAGGNTEAFF.

The CDR3, as DNA: TGTGCCAGCACCAATACACGAAGCGAAGCTTTCTTT. Its translation: CASTNTRSEAFF. V gene TRBV2 combines with J gene TRBJ1-1; unclear D gene. The CDR3 loop spans 12 amino acids. V dropped 7 bases and J dropped 8 bases, with 14 bases sitting between them. Germline CDR1 is SNHLY and CDR2 is FYNNEI.

The rearrangement uses TRBV28 and TRBJ2-7, with TRBD2 identical over 8 bases. V was clipped by 5 bases and J by 6 bases; unmatched bases: 9. The CDR3 is 14 residues long. From germline, CDR1 is MDHEN and CDR2 SYDVKM. For the CDR3, the DNA is TGTGCCAGCAGTGCTCCAGCGGGAGTCTCCGAGCAGTACTTC. Translation gives CASSAPAGVSEQYF.

This clonotype came up a few times. The chain has TRBV20-1 and TRBJ1-2; the D gene is possibly TRBD1 (6 bases). In germline, CDR1 is DFQATT, CDR2 SNEGSKA (reference sequence). V lost 5 bases, J lost 5 bases, and 9 bases lay in between. CDR3 length equals 11 residues. CDR3 sequence reads: CSASTGYGYTF. The CDR3, as DNA: TGCAGTGCTTCTACAGGGTATGGCTACACCTTC.

In its sample, this clonotype was seen many times. The chain recombines TRBV20-1 with TRBJ2-7; 8 bases align to TRBD1. The CDR3 totals 15 residues. V trimming: 6 bases; J trimming: 1 base; junction bases outside the gene matches: 11. CDR1 is DFQATT and CDR2 is SNEGSKA in the germline V gene (reference sequence). The CDR3 sequence is CSATQPGTGSYEQYF. In nucleotides, the CDR3 is TGCAGTGCCACGCAACCCGGGACAGGATCCTACGAGCAGTACTTC.

The rearrangement joins TRBV20-1 to TRBJ1-6; tentatively, D is TRBD1 (6 bases). Trimming cost V 4 bases and J 10 bases, with 14 bases left between them. This CDR3 has 13 residues. Germline-derived CDR1 and CDR2 are DFQATT and SNEGSKA (reference sequence). The CDR3: CSATGVRGSPLHF. DNA for the CDR3: TGCAGTGCTACAGGGGTTCGGGGATCACCCCTCCACTTT.

This clonotype was counted ten times or more. The chain is built from TRBV6-5 and TRBJ1-5; TRBD1 matches 7 bases. V shed 0 bases and J 4 bases; nucleotides not matched to a gene: 3. The CDR3 is made up of 15 amino acids. CDR1 MNHEY and CDR2 SVGAGI come from the germline V gene. The CDR3 sequence: CASSYSGGENQPQHF. CDR3 nucleotide sequence: TGTGCCAGCAGTTACTCAGGGGGCGAAAATCAGCCCCAGCATTTT.

This clonotype was picked up many times. This chain joins TRBV10-1 and TRBJ1-1; tentatively, D is TRBD1 (5 bases). The CDR3 is 12 amino acids. The V gene lost 3 bases and the J gene lost 4 bases, with 6 bases spanning the gap. CDR1 and CDR2 (germline): WNHNN, SYGVQD (reference sequence). Here the CDR3 reads CASSDGATEAFF. The CDR3 bases are TGCGCCAGCAGTGATGGGGCCACTGAAGCTTTCTTT.

This clonotype was seen many times. The gene calls are TRBV3-1 and TRBJ1-1; D remains unclear. Trimming shortened V by 0 bases and J by 1 base, and 12 bases separated the two germline ends. The germline gives CDR1 LGHDT, CDR2 YNNKEL (reference sequence). This CDR3 is 16 amino acids long. The CDR3 loop is CASSQDPGRSNTEAFF. The CDR3, as DNA: TGTGCCAGCAGCCAAGACCCAGGACGTTCGAACACTGAAGCTTTCTTT.

This clonotype was seen many times. The CDR3 loop reads CASSYGRGDREQPQHF. The CDR3 DNA sequence: TGTGCCAGCAGTTACGGGAGGGGAGACCGGGAACAGCCCCAGCATTTT. The chain joins TRBV6-5 to TRBJ1-5, with a possible D match to TRBD1 (5 bases). There are 16 residues in the CDR3. Trimming pared 2 bases from V and 7 bases from J, leaving 18 bases between. Germline loops: CDR1 MNHEY, CDR2 SVGAGI.

The genes are TRBV6-1 and TRBJ1-1, with 9 bases matching TRBD1. The CDR3 contains 15 residues. Trimming at V came to 5 bases and at J to 5 bases, leaving 9 bases not matched to a gene. Germline CDR1 reads MNHNS; CDR2 reads SASEGT. The CDR3 DNA reads as TGTGCCAGCAGTCCCGGGACAGGGTGGTTGACTGAAGCTTTCTTT. It codes for CASSPGTGWLTEAFF.

This clonotype has at least ten counts. The chain recombines TRBV19 with TRBJ2-7, with a tentative D call TRBD1 (6 bases). Trimming cost V 5 bases and J 9 bases, with 23 bases left between them. The CDR3 extends over 15 amino acids. Germline V gives CDR1 LNHDA, CDR2 SQIVND (reference sequence). The CDR3 reads CASSRSRGPPMWQYF. The CDR3 DNA is TGTGCCAGTAGTCGGAGCAGGGGCCCCCCTATGTGGCAGTACTTC.

In this sample, this clonotype turned up many times. CDR3 amino acids: CASSQGLGNEQYF. CDR3 nucleotides: TGCGCCAGCAGCCAAGGTCTGGGGAACGAGCAGTACTTC. The J gene is TRBJ2-7, the V gene TRBV4-3, with no clear D. The CDR3 contains 13 residues. V was shortened by 1 base and J by 5 bases, with 9 bases between the two germline ends. The germline V gene encodes CDR1 LGHNA and CDR2 YSLEER.